These 6 T cell receptor beta chains share one sample of origin, sequenced in a study of T cells in Graves' hyperthyroidism and ophthalmopathy. The CDR3 regions of TCR beta were amplified from RNA transcripts. The TCR CDR3 first-round RT-PCR relied on the HTBI primer set. Via MiXCR, TCRdb re-called the multiplex PCR reads, giving one row per CDR3 protein. This sample has 300,000 to 450,000 distinct CDR3 sequences, with about a sixth found just once. Sequencing input: blood. These receptors originate from a woman in her twenties or thirties with Graves' hyperthyroidism that later progressed to Graves' ophthalmopathy.

This clonotype was observed many times. The V call is TRBV27, the J call TRBJ2-7, with D possibly TRBD1 on 6 matching bases. The CDR3 runs to 15 residues. Germline V gene sequence: CDR1 MNHEY, CDR2 SMNVEV (reference sequence). V was pared by 0 bases and J by 6 bases, with 15 bases between. The CDR3 bases are TGTGCCAGCAGTTTATCGTCAGGGGTATTGGGCGAGCAGTACTTC. Protein product: CASSLSSGVLGEQYF.

Ten or more counts support this clonotype. The CDR3 DNA follows: TGCAGTGCTATAACCCCACTAGTAGCCACAGATACGCAGTATTTT. Its protein is CSAITPLVATDTQYF. The rearrangement links TRBV20-1 to TRBJ2-3; possible D gene TRBD2, 5 bases. Germline lookup yields CDR1 DFQATT and CDR2 SNEGSKA (reference sequence). This CDR3 contains 15 residues. Trimming removed 4 bases at V and 2 bases at J, with 16 bases between.

This clonotype appeared many times. The V call is TRBV20-1, the J call TRBJ2-7; D gene unclear. Trimming stripped 0 bases from V and 3 bases from J, with 18 bases between. This CDR3 contains 16 residues. Germline values: CDR1 DFQATT, CDR2 SNEGSKA (reference sequence). In nucleotides, the CDR3 is TGCAGTGCTAGAGATCGAACCCTCGAGACCCACTACGAGCAGTACTTC. Its translation is CSARDRTLETHYEQYF.

This clonotype was seen repeatedly, ten times or more. This rearrangement joins TRBV25-1 to TRBJ2-3; D is possibly TRBD2 (6 bases). Deletions cut 2 bases from V and 5 bases from J, with 20 bases between. Germline assignment: CDR1 MGHDK and CDR2 SYGVNS. This CDR3 has 17 residues. Written as DNA, the CDR3 is TGTGCCAGCAGTGAACAGTGGGCAGGGAGGCGCAAAGATACGCAGTATTTT. The encoded protein is CASSEQWAGRRKDTQYF.

This chain connects TRBV7-9 to TRBJ2-7, with D possibly being TRBD2 (6 bases). The CDR3 is 16 residues long. V lost 2 bases and J lost 2, with 16 bases in between. Germline assignment: CDR1 SEHNR and CDR2 FQNEAQ (reference sequence). Written as DNA, the CDR3 is TGTGCCAGCAGCTTATCGGAGGGGTCTCTTGCCTACGAGCAGTACTTC. This encodes CASSLSEGSLAYEQYF.

This clonotype appeared many times. The V call is TRBV20-1, the J call TRBJ2-1; 9 bases map to TRBD1. This CDR3 comprises 16 residues. Trimming at V came to 0 bases and at J to 7 bases, leaving 10 bases not matched to a gene. Per germline, CDR1 DFQATT and CDR2 SNEGSKA (reference sequence). This CDR3 reads CSARDLRTGDSNEQFF. DNA for the CDR3: TGCAGTGCTAGAGATCTTAGGACAGGGGATTCGAATGAGCAGTTCTTC.